The entry below describes one T cell receptor beta chain. This clone was observed a few times. No antigen is known for it. Base quality data are lacking; no much larger clone is found one base away. This sample was included in a study of blood T cell repertoires in COVID-19 (dated by TCRdb to 2020 to 2021). A note on the overall study: Collaborator samples came from the United States, Italy and Spain and covered acute and convalescent phases of COVID-19. The prospective study material was composed of cDNA or gDNA derived from T cells, B-cell-depleted T cells, or PBMCs. The dataset comprised deeply sampled blood TCRbeta repertoires from subjects exposed to, actively infected with, or recovered from COVID-19. The repertoires were released in a freely available public database meant as a resource for research on the immune response to SARS-CoV-2. Samples were obtained from the ongoing ImmuneRACE study (first 160 participants) and from about 1,300 subjects provided by 6 global collaborators. Sample metadata almost always included a de-identified subject ID, COVID-19 status, age in years and sex. Where HLA class I and class II types were available, the types were taken from metadata supplied by the sample provider, not from assay-based typing.

Including the terminal cysteine and phenylalanine, the CDR3 comprises 13 residues. CDR3 DNA is the only sequence kept; it has 39 bases, read in frame from the first base. V and J are truncated by 3 bases and 5 bases respectively, leaving an intervening sequence of 7 bases. Each collaborating institution followed its own protocols to collect whole blood in K2EDTA tubes. For TCRbeta analysis, collaborator samples were shipped as frozen whole blood, as isolated PBMCs, or as DNA extracted from either sample type. TCRbeta CDR3 regions were amplified from genomic DNA by means of the immunoSEQ Assay, a bias-controlled multiplex PCR. The study's own analysis went as follows. The number of nucleated cells in each sample was estimated from the amplification of reference gene primers within the assay. Sequence reads were collapsed and filtered to measure the absolute abundance of every unique TCRbeta CDR3 rearrangement. Productive Simpson clonality was computed per sample as the square root of Simpson's diversity index over productive rearrangements. In TCRdb, the immuneACCESS table is reduced to in-frame sequences with V and J assigned. These tables do not hold every clone; where another copy was compared, an unresolved V gene accounts for under half, and the others remain unexplained. V, J and clone size reflect that table, while D and trimming were determined from the DNA. The sample profile shows about 190,000 clones; over 80% of them were found once. The leading ten clones occupy 4.5% to 5.5% of the sample.

The study at large found these results: The quantity of clinical and demographic metadata differed by source and by participant and was supplied without curation.

The V gene is TRBV12-3 or TRBV12-4 and the J gene is TRBJ1-4; no D gene call is confident. Material for sequencing was peripheral blood. This clonotype was obtained from a woman in her thirties with acute or convalescent COVID-19. This receptor has the CDR3 CASSFRENEKLFF. The nucleotide sequence reads TGTGCCAGCAGTTTCCGGGAGAATGAAAAACTGTTTTTT.